This TCR beta chain stems from a study of response to subunit inactivated influenza vaccine. Study results and limitations: Authors suggested each seasonal influenza vaccination recruits few new T cells.

Losses at the gene ends were 3 bases for V and 1 base for J; bases not matched to a gene: 3. The length of the CDR3 is 13 residues. The germline V gene has CDR1 DFQATT and CDR2 SNEGSKA (reference sequence). Notes on this clonotype: Its antigen is currently unknown.

TCRdb re-called the RT-PCR reads with MiXCR, one entry per CDR3 protein. Of around 760,000 distinct CDR3 sequences listed, approximately 15% were seen once; the top ten hold around 7%. The TCR comes from a man between 45 and 60 years old who received an inactivated influenza vaccine. The sample in question was PBMCs from blood, obtained about 14 days before vaccination. The chain couples TRBV20-1 to TRBJ2-7; 7 positions match TRBD2. The CDR3 here is CSASLAVSYEQYF. In nucleotides, the CDR3 is TGCAGTGCTAGTCTAGCGGTATCCTACGAGCAGTACTTC.